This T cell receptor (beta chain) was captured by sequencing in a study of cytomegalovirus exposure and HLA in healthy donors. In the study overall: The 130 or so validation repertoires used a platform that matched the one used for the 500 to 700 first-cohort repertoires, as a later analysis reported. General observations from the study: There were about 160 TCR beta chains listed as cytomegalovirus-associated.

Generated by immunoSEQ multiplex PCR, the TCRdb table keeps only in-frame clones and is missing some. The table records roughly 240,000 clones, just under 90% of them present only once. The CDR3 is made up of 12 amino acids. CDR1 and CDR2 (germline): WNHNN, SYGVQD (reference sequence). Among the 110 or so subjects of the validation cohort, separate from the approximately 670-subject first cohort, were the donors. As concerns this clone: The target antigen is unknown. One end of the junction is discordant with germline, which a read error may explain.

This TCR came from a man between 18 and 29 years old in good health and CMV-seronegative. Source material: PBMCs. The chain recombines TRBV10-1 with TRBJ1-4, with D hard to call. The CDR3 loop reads CASSDRPGNAVF. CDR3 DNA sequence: TGCGCCAGCAGTGACCGGCCGGGTAACGCGGTTTTT.